The present entry profiles one T cell receptor beta chain with its context. This sample was taken from a study of blood T cells in healthy people across ages. V shed 2 bases and J 7 bases; nucleotides not matched to a gene: 13. This CDR3 region has 17 residues. Germline CDR1 is PRHDT and CDR2 is FYEKMQ (reference sequence). Primers used in a second PCR of about 6 to 11 cycles were a sample-barcoded 5' primer and a J-beta primer mix. A template-switch adaptor containing 12 random nucleotides labeled each cDNA molecule. TCRdb reprocessed the 5' RACE reads with MiXCR, giving one entry per CDR3 protein. The sample has some 710,000 distinct CDR3 sequences; less than 60% are singletons.

The genes are TRBV13 and TRBJ2-1, with 8 bases identical to TRBD2. Sequencing was performed on blood. This clonotype was sampled from a man older than 75 in good health. CDR3 bases: TGTGCCAGCAGCTTATATAGTAGCGGGACGACTGGGAATGAGCAGTTCTTC. It encodes CASSLYSSGTTGNEQFF.